The 7 T cell receptor beta chains given below trace back to one sample, sequenced in a study of blood T cell repertoires in COVID-19. Sequencing was performed with immunoSEQ multiplex PCR; in TCRdb, only in-frame clones are kept and a portion is missing. The table lists some 30,000 clones, 85% of them singletons. Material: peripheral blood. The receptors were gathered from a man aged 55 to 69 with active COVID-19.

DNA of the CDR3: TGTGCCACCAGTGATTTGGGCCCCTCGGGACAAGAGACCCAGTACTTC. This codes for CATSDLGPSGQETQYF. The chain combines TRBV24-1 with TRBJ2-5; possibly TRBD2 for D (5 bases). Germline CDR1 KGHDR, CDR2 SFDVKD. V lost 0 bases and J 2 bases, leaving 12 bases between the germline ends. This CDR3 has 16 amino acids.

The V gene is TRBV3-1 (or the pseudogene TRBV3-2), the J gene TRBJ1-2; 9 bases align to TRBD1. V gave up 4 bases and J gave up 5 bases; unmatched junction bases: 2. The CDR3 runs to 13 residues. Germline V gives CDR1 LGHDT, CDR2 YNNKEL (reference sequence). The chain's CDR3 is CASSLGTGYGYTF. CDR3 bases: TGTGCCAGCAGCCTGGGGACAGGGTATGGCTACACCTTC.

The chain is built from TRBV28 and TRBJ1-1, with 10 bases that match TRBD1. The V segment lost 4 bases and the J segment 11 bases; nucleotides outside the gene matches: 4. The CDR3 runs to 12 residues. Germline V gives CDR1 MDHEN, CDR2 SYDVKM. CDR3 in DNA: TGTGCCAGCAGTTGGACAGGGGGTGGGGCTTTCTTT. Translating gives CASSWTGGGAFF.

V and J are TRBV5-1 and TRBJ2-7; 9 bases match TRBD1. The CDR3 totals 17 residues. J gave up 5 bases and V 0 bases, and 12 bases lay outside the gene matches. CDR1 is SGHRS and CDR2 is YFSETQ in the germline V gene. This CDR3 reads CASSLEGQGYFGDEQYF. CDR3 coding DNA: TGCGCCAGCAGCTTGGAGGGACAGGGTTATTTCGGAGACGAGCAGTACTTC.

This chain connects TRBV9 to TRBJ1-1; D may be TRBD1 (6 bases). Trimming stripped 4 bases from V and 3 bases from J, with 10 bases between. CDR1 and CDR2 from the germline V gene are SGDLS and YYNGEE. The CDR3 is made up of 13 amino acids. The CDR3 is CASSTQGYTEAFF. The CDR3 DNA is TGTGCCAGCAGCACTCAGGGGTACACTGAAGCTTTCTTT.

The V call is TRBV7-8, the J call TRBJ2-3, with D unclear. Trimming removed 0 bases at V and 0 bases at J, with 7 bases between. CDR3 length equals 15 residues. Germline V gene sequence: CDR1 SGHVS, CDR2 FQNEAQ. In nucleotides, the CDR3 is TGTGCCAGCAGCTTAGCGCTGCGGAGCACAGATACGCAGTATTTT. This translates into CASSLALRSTDTQYF.

This chain links TRBV5-1 with TRBJ2-1; D perhaps matches TRBD2 (6 bases). CDR3 length: 11 residues. Between the trimmed V and J ends, which lost 7 bases and 10 bases, there was a span of 12 bases. Germline CDR1 is SGHRS and CDR2 is YFSETQ. CDR3 in DNA: TGCGCCAGCCGGGACTTTGGCGAGCAGTTCTTC. It codes for CASRDFGEQFF.